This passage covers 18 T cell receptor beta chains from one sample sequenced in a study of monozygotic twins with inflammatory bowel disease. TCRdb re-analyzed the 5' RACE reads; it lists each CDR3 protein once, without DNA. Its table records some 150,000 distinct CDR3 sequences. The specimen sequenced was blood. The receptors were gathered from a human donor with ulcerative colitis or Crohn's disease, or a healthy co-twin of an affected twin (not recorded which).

The CDR3 is CASSPQETQYF. This chain joins TRBV18 and TRBJ2-5. Germline CDR1 is KGHSH and CDR2 is LQKENI. The CDR3 is made up of 11 amino acids. The full variable domain, with the rest looked up from reference TRBV18 and TRBJ2-5, is NAGVMQNPRHLVRRRGQEARLRCSPMKGHSHVYWYRQLPEEGLKFMVYLQKENIIDESGMPKERFSAEFPKEGPSILRIQQVVRGDSAAYFCASSPQETQYFGPGTRLLVL.

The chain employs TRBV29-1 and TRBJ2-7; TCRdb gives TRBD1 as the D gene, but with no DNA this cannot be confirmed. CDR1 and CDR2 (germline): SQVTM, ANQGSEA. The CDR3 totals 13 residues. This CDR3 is CSVEVVAGWEQYF.

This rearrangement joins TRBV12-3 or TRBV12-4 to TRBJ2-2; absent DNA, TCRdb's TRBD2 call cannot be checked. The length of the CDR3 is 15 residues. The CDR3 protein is CASRAAGRNTGELFF.

CDR3 loop: CASSERTRRSRQFF. V is TRBV9 and J is TRBJ2-1; TCRdb picks TRBD2, but there is no DNA to check that call. This CDR3 comprises 14 residues. Germline values: CDR1 SGDLS, CDR2 YYNGEE.

This CDR3 reads CASSLAPSVTKETQYF. This chain uses TRBV7-6 with TRBJ2-5; without DNA, the TCRdb call of TRBD2 cannot be checked. CDR3 size: 16 residues. Per germline, CDR1 SGHVS and CDR2 FNYEAQ. Full variable domain (missing parts from reference TRBV7-6 and TRBJ2-5): GAGVSQSPRYKVTKRGQDVALRCDPISGHVSLYWYRQALGQGPEFLTYFNYEAQQDKSGLPNDRFSAERPEGSISTLTIQRTEQRDSAMYRCASSLAPSVTKETQYFGPGTRLLVL.

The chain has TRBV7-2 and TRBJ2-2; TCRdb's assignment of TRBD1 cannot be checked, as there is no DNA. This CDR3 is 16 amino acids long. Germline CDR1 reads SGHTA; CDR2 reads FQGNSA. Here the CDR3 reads CASSLQSGEDTGELFF.

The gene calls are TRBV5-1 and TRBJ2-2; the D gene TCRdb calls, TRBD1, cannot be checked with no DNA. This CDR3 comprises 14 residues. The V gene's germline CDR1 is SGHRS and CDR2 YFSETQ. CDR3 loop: CASSLSGALGELFF. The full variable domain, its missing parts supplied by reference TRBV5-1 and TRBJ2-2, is KAGVTQTPRYLIKTRGQQVTLSCSPISGHRSVSWYQQTPGQGLQFLFEYFSETQRNKGNFPGRFSGRQFSNSRSEMNVSTLELGDSALYLCASSLSGALGELFFGEGSRLTVL.

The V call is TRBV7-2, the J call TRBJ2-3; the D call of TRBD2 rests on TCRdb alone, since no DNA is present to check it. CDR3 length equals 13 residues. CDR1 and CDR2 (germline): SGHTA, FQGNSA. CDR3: CASSLPATDTQYF.

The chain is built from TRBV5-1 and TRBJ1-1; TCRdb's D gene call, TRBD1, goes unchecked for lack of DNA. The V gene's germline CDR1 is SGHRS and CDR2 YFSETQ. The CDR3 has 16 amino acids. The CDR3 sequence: CASSLDAGGISTEAFF.

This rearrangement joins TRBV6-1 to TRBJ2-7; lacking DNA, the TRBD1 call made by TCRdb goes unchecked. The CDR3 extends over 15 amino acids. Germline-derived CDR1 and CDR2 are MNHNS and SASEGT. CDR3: CASKRLGDPTYEQYF.

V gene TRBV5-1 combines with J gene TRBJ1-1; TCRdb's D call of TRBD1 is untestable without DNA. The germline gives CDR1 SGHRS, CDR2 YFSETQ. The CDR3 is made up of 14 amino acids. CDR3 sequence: CASSLTGMNTEAFF.

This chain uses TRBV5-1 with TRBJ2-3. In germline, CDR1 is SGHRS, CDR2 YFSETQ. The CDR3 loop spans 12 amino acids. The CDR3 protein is CASSLEGDTQYF.

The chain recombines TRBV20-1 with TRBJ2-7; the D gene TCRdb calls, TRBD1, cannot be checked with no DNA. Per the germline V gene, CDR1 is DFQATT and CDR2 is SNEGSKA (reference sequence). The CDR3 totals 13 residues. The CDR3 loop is CSAGGGDRWEQYF.

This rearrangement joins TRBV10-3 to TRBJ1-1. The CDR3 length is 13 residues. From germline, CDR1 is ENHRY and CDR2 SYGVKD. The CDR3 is CAISELGQPEAFF.

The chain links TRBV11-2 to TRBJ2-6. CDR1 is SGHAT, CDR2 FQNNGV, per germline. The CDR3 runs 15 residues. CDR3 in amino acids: CASSPLDGGANVLTF.

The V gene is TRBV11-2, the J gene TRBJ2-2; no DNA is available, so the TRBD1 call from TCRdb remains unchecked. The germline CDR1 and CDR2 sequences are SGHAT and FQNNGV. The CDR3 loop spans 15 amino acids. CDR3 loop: CASSPRWGHTGELFF.

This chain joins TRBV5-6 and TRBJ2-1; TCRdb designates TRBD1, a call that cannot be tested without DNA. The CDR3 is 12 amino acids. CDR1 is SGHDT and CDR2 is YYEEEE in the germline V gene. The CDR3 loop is CASSSAGNEQFF. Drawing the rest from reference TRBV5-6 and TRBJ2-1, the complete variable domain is DAGVTQSPTHLIKTRGQQVTLRCSPKSGHDTVSWYQQALGQGPQFIFQYYEEEERQRGNFPDRFSGHQFPNYSSELNVNALLLGDSALYLCASSSAGNEQFFGPGTRLTVL.

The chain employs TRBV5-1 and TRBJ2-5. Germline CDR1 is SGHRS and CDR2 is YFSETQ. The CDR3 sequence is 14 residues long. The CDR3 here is CASSNGWNQETQYF.